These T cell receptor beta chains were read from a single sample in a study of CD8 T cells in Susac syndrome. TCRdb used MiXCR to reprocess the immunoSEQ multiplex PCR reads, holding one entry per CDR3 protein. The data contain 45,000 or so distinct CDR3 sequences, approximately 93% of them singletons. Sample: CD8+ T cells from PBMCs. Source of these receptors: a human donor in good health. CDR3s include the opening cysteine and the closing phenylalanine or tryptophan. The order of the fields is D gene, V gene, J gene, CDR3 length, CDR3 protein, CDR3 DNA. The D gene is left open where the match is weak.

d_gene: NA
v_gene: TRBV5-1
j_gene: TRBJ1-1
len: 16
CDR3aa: CASSFTPLGADTEAFF
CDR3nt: TGCGCCAGCAGCTTCACCCCCTTAGGGGCGGACACTGAAGCTTTCTTT

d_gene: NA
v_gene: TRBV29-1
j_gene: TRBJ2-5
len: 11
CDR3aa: CSVTDRETQYF
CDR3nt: TGCAGCGTTACGGATCGGGAGACCCAGTACTTC

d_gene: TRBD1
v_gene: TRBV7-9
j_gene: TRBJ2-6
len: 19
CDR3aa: CASSLVGQPTALGANVLTF
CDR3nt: TGTGCCAGCAGCTTAGTGGGACAGCCTACCGCTTTGGGGGCCAACGTCCTGACTTTC

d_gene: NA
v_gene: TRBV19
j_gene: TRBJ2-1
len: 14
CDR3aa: CASMDWNTNIEQFF
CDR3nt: TGTGCCAGTATGGACTGGAATACTAATATTGAGCAGTTCTTC

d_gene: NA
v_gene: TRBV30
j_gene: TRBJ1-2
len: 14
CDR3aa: CAWSVGLGLYGYTF
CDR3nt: TGTGCCTGGAGTGTCGGGCTGGGCCTCTATGGCTACACCTTC

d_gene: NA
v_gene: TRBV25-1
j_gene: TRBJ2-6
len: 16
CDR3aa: CASSETSVSGANVLTF
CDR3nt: TGTGCCAGCAGTGAGACTTCGGTCTCTGGGGCCAACGTCCTGACTTTC

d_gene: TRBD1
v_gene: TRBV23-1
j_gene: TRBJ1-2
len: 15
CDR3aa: CASSHLLGTGDGYTF
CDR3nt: TGCGCCAGCAGTCACCTTTTGGGTACAGGGGACGGCTACACCTTC

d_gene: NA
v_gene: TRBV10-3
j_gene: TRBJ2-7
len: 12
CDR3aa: CATKPGGHEQYF
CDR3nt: TGTGCCACCAAGCCCGGGGGCCACGAGCAGTACTTC

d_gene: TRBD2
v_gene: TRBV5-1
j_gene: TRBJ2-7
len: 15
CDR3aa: CASSFSGTSSHEQYF
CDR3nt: TGCGCCAGCAGCTTCTCCGGGACTAGCTCCCACGAGCAGTACTTC

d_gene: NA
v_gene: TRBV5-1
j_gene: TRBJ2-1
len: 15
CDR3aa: CASSPSSVSYNEQFF
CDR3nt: TGCGCCAGCAGCCCATCTAGCGTTTCCTACAATGAGCAGTTCTTC

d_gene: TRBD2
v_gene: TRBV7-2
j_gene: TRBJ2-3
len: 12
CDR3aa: CASSSSGSLRYF
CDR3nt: TGTGCCAGCAGCTCGAGCGGGAGCCTTCGGTATTTT

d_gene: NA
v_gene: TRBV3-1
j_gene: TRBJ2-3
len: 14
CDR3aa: CASSPITGKKTQYF
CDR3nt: TGTGCCAGCAGCCCCATCACGGGGAAAAAAACGCAGTATTTT

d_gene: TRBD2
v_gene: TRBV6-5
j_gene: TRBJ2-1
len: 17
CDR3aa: CASSYPPSGRGPNEQFF
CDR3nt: TGTGCCAGCAGTTACCCCCCAAGCGGGAGGGGCCCCAATGAGCAGTTCTTC

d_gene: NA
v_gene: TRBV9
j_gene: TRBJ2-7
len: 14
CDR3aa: CASSVASYTYEQYF
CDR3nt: TGTGCCAGCAGCGTAGCTAGTTATACCTACGAGCAGTACTTC

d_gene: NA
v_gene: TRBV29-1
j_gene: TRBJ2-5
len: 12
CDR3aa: CSDTGPRETQYF
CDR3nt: TGCAGCGATACCGGGCCCCGGGAGACCCAGTACTTC

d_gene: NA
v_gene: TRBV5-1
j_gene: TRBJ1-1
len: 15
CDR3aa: CASSPRQVGNTEAFF
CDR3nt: TGCGCCAGCAGCCCGAGGCAGGTCGGGAACACTGAAGCTTTCTTT